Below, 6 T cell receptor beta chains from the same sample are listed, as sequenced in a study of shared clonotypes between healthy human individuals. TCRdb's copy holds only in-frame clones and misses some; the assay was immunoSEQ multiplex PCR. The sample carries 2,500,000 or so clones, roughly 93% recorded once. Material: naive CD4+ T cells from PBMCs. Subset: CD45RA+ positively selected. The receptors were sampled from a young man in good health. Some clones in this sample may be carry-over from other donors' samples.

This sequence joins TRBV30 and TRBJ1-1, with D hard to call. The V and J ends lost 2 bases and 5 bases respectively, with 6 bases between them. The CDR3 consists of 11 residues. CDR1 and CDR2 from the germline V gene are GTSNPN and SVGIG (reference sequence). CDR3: CAWSFRTEAFF. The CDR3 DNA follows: TGTGCCTGGAGTTTCCGAACTGAAGCTTTCTTT.

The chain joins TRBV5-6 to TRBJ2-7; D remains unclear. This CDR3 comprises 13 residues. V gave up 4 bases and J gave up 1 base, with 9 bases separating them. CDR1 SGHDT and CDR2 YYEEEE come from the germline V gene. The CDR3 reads CASSALLSYEQYF. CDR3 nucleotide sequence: TGTGCCAGCAGCGCCTTACTATCCTACGAGCAGTACTTC. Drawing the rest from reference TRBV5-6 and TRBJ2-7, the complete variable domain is DAGVTQSPTHLIKTRGQQVTLRCSPKSGHDTVSWYQQALGQGPQFIFQYYEEEERQRGNFPDRFSGHQFPNYSSELNVNALLLGDSALYLCASSALLSYEQYFGPGTRLTVT.

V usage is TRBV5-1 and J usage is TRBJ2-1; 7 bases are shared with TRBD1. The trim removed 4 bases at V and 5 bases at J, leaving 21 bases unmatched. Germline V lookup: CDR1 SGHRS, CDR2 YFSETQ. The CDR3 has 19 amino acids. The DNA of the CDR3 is TGCGCCAGCAGCCCGGGACATGGCCCGGGACAGCGGCGAGACAATGAGCAGTTCTTC. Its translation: CASSPGHGPGQRRDNEQFF.

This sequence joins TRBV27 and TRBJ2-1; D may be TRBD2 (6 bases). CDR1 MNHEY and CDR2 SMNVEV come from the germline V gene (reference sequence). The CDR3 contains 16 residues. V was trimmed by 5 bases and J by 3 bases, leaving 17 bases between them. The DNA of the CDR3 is TGTGCCAGCAGTAAAGAGTCGGGAGTCAGCTACAATGAGCAGTTCTTC. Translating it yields CASSKESGVSYNEQFF.

CDR3 bases: TGTGCCAGCAGTCCCCCGGTGGGGGCGGGAGCCCACGAGCAGTACTTC. This sequence encodes CASSPPVGAGAHEQYF. The chain employs TRBV28 and TRBJ2-7; D may be TRBD2 (7 bases). Trimming took off 5 bases at V and 5 bases at J, with 22 bases between the two ends. CDR1 and CDR2 from the germline V gene are MDHEN and SYDVKM. CDR3 length equals 16 residues.

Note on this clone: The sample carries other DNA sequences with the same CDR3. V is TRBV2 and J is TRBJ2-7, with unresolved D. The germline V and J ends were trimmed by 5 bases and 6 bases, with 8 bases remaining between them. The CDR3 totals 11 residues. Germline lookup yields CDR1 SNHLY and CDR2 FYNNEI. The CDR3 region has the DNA TGTGCCAGCAGTACCGTAGGCGAGCAGTACTTC. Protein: CASSTVGEQYF.